A single sample gave rise to the 18 T cell receptor beta chains below, sequenced in a study of CD8 T cells in Susac syndrome. Random-hexamer reverse transcription was applied to about 0.5 to 1 ug RNA. One entry per CDR3 protein results from TCRdb running MiXCR on the immunoSEQ multiplex PCR reads. The repertoire consists of about 280,000 distinct CDR3 sequences, with approximately 81% occurring once and the leading ten covering about 0.11%. What was sequenced was CD8+ T cells from PBMCs. These receptors were collected from a human donor with multiple sclerosis.

This sequence joins TRBV7-9 and TRBJ1-2, with 7 nucleotides matching TRBD1. The CDR3 has 17 residues. Trimming at V came to 4 bases and at J to 3 bases, leaving 14 bases not matched to a gene. CDR1 is SEHNR and CDR2 is FQNEAQ in the germline V gene (reference sequence). The CDR3 reads CASSYPRTGVSDYGYTF. Here the CDR3 DNA reads TGTGCCAGCAGCTACCCTAGGACAGGAGTTTCGGACTATGGCTACACCTTC.

The chain recombines TRBV15 with TRBJ1-1, with 8 bases aligning to TRBD1. Unmatched junction bases numbered 6, after V lost 1 base and J lost 5 bases. Germline values: CDR1 LNHNV, CDR2 YYDKDF (reference sequence). The CDR3 totals 15 residues. Here the CDR3 DNA reads TGTGCCACCAGCAGAGCCCGACAGGGGAGGACTGAAGCTTTCTTT. This gives the protein CATSRARQGRTEAFF.

The J gene is TRBJ1-6, the V gene TRBV19; D gene unclear. V was trimmed by 0 bases and J by 13 bases, leaving 10 bases between them. Germline assignment: CDR1 LNHDA and CDR2 SQIVND (reference sequence). This CDR3 is 13 amino acids long. The CDR3: CASSIDGEDPLHF. CDR3 nucleotides: TGTGCCAGTAGTATAGATGGTGAGGACCCCCTCCACTTT.

DNA of the CDR3: TGTGCCTGGAGTGAACCCGGGGTGAACACTGAAGCTTTCTTT. Protein product: CAWSEPGVNTEAFF. The chain employs TRBV30 and TRBJ1-1; D gene ambiguous. Germline lookup yields CDR1 GTSNPN and CDR2 SVGIG (reference sequence). Deletions cut 1 base from V and 0 bases from J, with 9 bases between. The CDR3 contains 14 residues.

V is TRBV5-1 and J is TRBJ2-7; no definite D call. Trimming removed 6 bases from V and 2 bases from J, with 9 bases in between. The CDR3 has 12 amino acids. Germline V gives CDR1 SGHRS, CDR2 YFSETQ. The CDR3 reads CASNSGAYEQYF. The DNA of the CDR3 is TGCGCCAGCAACTCTGGGGCCTACGAGCAGTACTTC.

The chain carries TRBV28 and TRBJ2-7; D possibly uses TRBD1 or TRBD2 (6 bases each). CDR3 length equals 14 residues. V lost 3 bases, J lost 5 bases, and 14 bases lay in between. CDR1 is MDHEN, CDR2 SYDVKM, per germline. The chain's CDR3 is CASSFRGGVDEQYF. DNA of the CDR3: TGTGCCAGCAGTTTCAGGGGAGGAGTGGACGAGCAGTACTTC.

The sample holds one count of this clonotype. V is TRBV7-9 and J is TRBJ2-3; D remains unclear. Trimming pared 7 bases from V and 2 bases from J, leaving 7 bases between. Germline lookup yields CDR1 SEHNR and CDR2 FQNEAQ (reference sequence). This CDR3 is built from 12 residues. The CDR3 here is CASTLDTDTQYF. The CDR3 DNA sequence: TGTGCCAGCACCCTAGACACAGATACGCAGTATTTT.

The CDR3 DNA reads as TGTGCCAGCAGTTCCCGACGGTATAGCAATCAGCCCCAGCATTTT. Its translation is CASSSRRYSNQPQHF. The rearrangement links TRBV12-3 or TRBV12-4 to TRBJ1-5; D gene uncertain. V lost 4 bases to trimming and J lost 0 bases, with 10 bases between them. The CDR3 is 15 amino acids.

The V gene is TRBV7-9, the J gene TRBJ2-7; 11 bases agree with TRBD1. The CDR3 runs 14 residues. With V trimmed by 6 bases and J by 4 bases, 5 bases remained unmatched. The V gene's germline CDR1 is SEHNR and CDR2 FQNEAQ (reference sequence). In nucleotides, the CDR3 is TGTGCCAGCAGTCCGGACAGGGGGCTATACGAGCAGTACTTC. Translating gives CASSPDRGLYEQYF.

This sequence joins TRBV27 and TRBJ1-1; no reliable D call. CDR3 length equals 13 residues. Germline V gene data show CDR1 as MNHEY and CDR2 as SMNVEV (reference sequence). V gave up 2 bases and J gave up 1 base, with 5 bases separating them. The chain's CDR3 is CASSLQENTEAFF. The CDR3 nucleotides read TGTGCCAGCAGTTTACAGGAGAACACTGAAGCTTTCTTT.

CDR3 DNA: TGTGCCAGCATTGCCGGGACTAGCGGCCGTTATGGCACAGATACGCAGTATTTT. Protein: CASIAGTSGRYGTDTQYF. V is TRBV27 and J is TRBJ2-3; 11 nucleotides agree with TRBD2. This CDR3 is 18 amino acids long. V was clipped by 7 bases and J by 1 base; unmatched bases: 13. Germline V gene sequence: CDR1 MNHEY, CDR2 SMNVEV (reference sequence).

The V and J genes are TRBV5-6 and TRBJ1-1, with 7 bases identical to TRBD1. The CDR3 is 14 amino acids. J was trimmed by 8 bases and V by 2 bases; bases with no gene match: 9. CDR1 SGHDT and CDR2 YYEEEE come from the germline V gene. The CDR3 region is CASSFGDSFWEAFF. DNA of the CDR3: TGTGCCAGCAGCTTTGGGGACAGCTTTTGGGAAGCTTTCTTT.

The V and J genes are TRBV27 and TRBJ2-7; no clear D gene. Trimming took 0 bases from V and 6 from J, leaving 9 bases between them. The CDR3 sequence is 13 residues long. Per the germline V gene, CDR1 is MNHEY and CDR2 is SMNVEV (reference sequence). CDR3 sequence reads: CASSLSSLSEQYF. The CDR3 nucleotides are TGTGCCAGCAGTTTATCGTCCCTGTCCGAGCAGTACTTC.

This clonotype came up a few times. The V gene is TRBV5-1, the J gene TRBJ2-3; no clear D gene. From germline, CDR1 is SGHRS and CDR2 YFSETQ. Trimming stripped 4 bases from V and 2 bases from J, with 17 bases between. CDR3 length: 16 amino acids. The CDR3 DNA reads TGCGCCAGCAGCCCCACGGACCGTAGCCTCACAGATACGCAGTATTTT. This sequence encodes CASSPTDRSLTDTQYF.

The chain uses TRBV29-1 and TRBJ2-7; a weak D match, TRBD1 (5 bases). Trimming stripped 0 bases from V and 3 bases from J, with 6 bases between. Looked up from germline, CDR1 is SQVTM and CDR2 is ANQGSEA. This CDR3 region has 12 residues. CDR3 residues: CSVEDTGYEQYF. The CDR3 coding sequence is TGCAGCGTTGAAGACACAGGCTACGAGCAGTACTTC.

The J gene is TRBJ2-7, the V gene TRBV27; tentatively, D is TRBD2 (7 bases). CDR1 and CDR2 from the germline V gene are MNHEY and SMNVEV (reference sequence). The CDR3 consists of 14 residues. V was shortened by 5 bases and J by 3 bases, with 14 bases between the two germline ends. CDR3 DNA sequence: TGTGCCAGCAGTAGGGGGGAGGGTCTCTACGAGCAGTACTTC. Its protein is CASSRGEGLYEQYF.

The chain recombines TRBV27 with TRBJ2-3; 7 nucleotides match TRBD2. CDR1 is MNHEY and CDR2 is SMNVEV in the germline V gene (reference sequence). CDR3 size: 16 residues. Trimming removed 2 bases from V and 2 bases from J; junction bases left unmatched: 7. CDR3 region: CASSLGLAVNTDTQYF. The DNA for the CDR3 is TGTGCCAGCAGTTTAGGGCTAGCGGTGAACACAGATACGCAGTATTTT.

V gene TRBV7-8 combines with J gene TRBJ1-3; TRBD1 might be the D (6 bases). Trimming pared 5 bases from V and 3 bases from J, leaving 8 bases between. CDR1 is SGHVS, CDR2 FQNEAQ, per germline. The CDR3 loop spans 13 amino acids. In DNA, the CDR3 is TGTGCCAGCAGCGACAGGCTTGGAAACACCATATATTTT. It is translated as CASSDRLGNTIYF.